These 6 T cell receptor beta chains came from one sample sequenced in a study of spatial heterogeneity in lung cancer. Study results and limitations: Tracking of tumor mutation counts was seen in expanded intratumoral alpha and beta TCR counts.

Time point specified: sample taken at primary tumor resection. The antigens of these receptors remain unknown. MiXCR was run by TCRdb on the 5' RACE reads, yielding one entry per CDR3 protein. Of 4,700 or so distinct CDR3 sequences detected, 9% to 15% appear once; the ten largest clones hold roughly 52%. This specimen was lung tumor tissue, taken at surgery. The receptors were sampled from a male donor with early-stage non-small cell lung cancer.

In regard to this clonotype: At one of its ends the junction is not consistent with the germline gene, which may arise from a read error. The genes are TRBV28 and TRBJ2-3; D gene unclear. The CDR3 is 10 residues long. Germline V gene sequence: CDR1 MDHEN, CDR2 SYDVKM. The CDR3 spells CASKAGSVHF. The CDR3 DNA reads as TGTGCCAGCAAGGCAGGTAGTGTCCATTTT.

This clonotype is medium-sized in the sample. The V gene is TRBV20-1, the J gene TRBJ2-7; TRBD2 might be the D (5 bases). This CDR3 contains 11 residues. V gave up 5 bases and J gave up 7 bases, with 12 bases separating them. Germline V gene sequence: CDR1 DFQATT, CDR2 SNEGSKA (reference sequence). CDR3 residues: CSASTTGEQYF. The DNA for the CDR3 is TGCAGTGCTTCGACAACGGGGGAGCAGTACTTC.

The chain carries TRBV10-3 and TRBJ1-5, with TRBD1 as a possible D gene (5 bases). V shed 7 bases and J shed 7 bases, with 14 bases lying between them. CDR1 is ENHRY and CDR2 is SYGVKD in the germline V gene. This CDR3 is built from 13 residues. The CDR3 sequence is CAITSGGGQPQHF. In DNA, the CDR3 is TGTGCCATCACCTCGGGGGGAGGACAGCCCCAGCATTTT.

This clonotype is medium-sized. The chain carries TRBV10-1 and TRBJ2-2; D may be TRBD2 (5 bases). Trimming cost V 0 bases and J 0 bases, with 11 bases left between them. There are 17 residues in the CDR3. Germline-derived CDR1 and CDR2 are WNHNN and SYGVQD (reference sequence). CDR3 sequence: CASSESKRGSNTGELFF. In DNA form, the CDR3 reads TGCGCCAGCAGTGAGTCGAAGCGAGGGTCGAACACCGGGGAGCTGTTTTTT.

By sample share, this clonotype is medium-sized. The rearrangement uses TRBV5-1 and TRBJ2-1; D is unclear. CDR3 size: 14 residues. The germline V and J ends were trimmed by 8 bases and 1 base, with 13 bases remaining between them. Per germline, CDR1 SGHRS and CDR2 YFSETQ. CDR3 in amino acids: CASSTEGSYNEQFF. CDR3 nucleotides: TGCGCCAGTTCAACTGAAGGGTCCTACAATGAGCAGTTCTTC. The whole variable domain, filled in from reference TRBV5-1 and TRBJ2-1, reads KAGVTQTPRYLIKTRGQQVTLSCSPISGHRSVSWYQQTPGQGLQFLFEYFSETQRNKGNFPGRFSGRQFSNSRSEMNVSTLELGDSALYLCASSTEGSYNEQFFGPGTRLTVL.

Relative to its sample, this clonotype is medium-sized (0.01 to 0.1%). V gene TRBV7-8 combines with J gene TRBJ1-2; D uncertain. Trimming shortened V by 5 bases and J by 7 bases, and 17 bases separated the two germline ends. In germline, CDR1 is SGHVS, CDR2 FQNEAQ. The CDR3 is made up of 14 amino acids. Written as DNA, the CDR3 is TGTGCCAGCAGCCCAGATACAGCTCCACGTGGCTACACCTTC. Amino acids: CASSPDTAPRGYTF.